This T cell receptor (beta chain) was captured in a study of technical replicates of blood from a few donors. TCRdb's table, derived via immunoSEQ multiplex PCR, lists solely in-frame clones and lacks some. The sample yields approximately 79,000 clones, around 97% seen once. V lost 2 bases, J lost 4 bases, and 7 bases stayed unmatched. This CDR3 is built from 17 residues. Germline CDR1 is MRHNA and CDR2 is SNTAGT. Sample: T cells isolated from PBMCs. The receptor comes from a human donor in good health. The chain combines TRBV6-4 with TRBJ1-6; 8 bases are shared with TRBD1. The CDR3, as DNA: TGTGCCAGCAGTGACAGAAACGGACAGGGTTATAATTCACCCCTCCACTTT. It is translated as CASSDRNGQGYNSPLHF.